Below, one T cell receptor (beta chain) is given with its context. It was template switching that added a universal primer site, and there were unique molecular identifiers on the cDNA. In TCRdb, the 5' RACE reads were re-called with MiXCR into one record per CDR3 protein. This sample has around 1.7 million distinct CDR3 sequences; about 31% occur once, and the top ten carry 0.25% to 0.3%. These data come from a study of identical twins. This CDR3 spans 16 amino acids. Germline V gene lookup returns CDR1 SGHTA and CDR2 FQGNSA. J was trimmed by 10 bases and V by 1 base; bases with no gene match: 12. This clonotype was sampled from a newborn girl in good health. The V call is TRBV7-2, the J call TRBJ2-1; the match to TRBD2 covers 8 bases. Sequenced input: cord blood. The CDR3 nucleotides read TGTGCCAGCAGCTTAGACGATAAGCGGGAGAGGTCGGAGCAGTTCTTC. Protein: CASSLDDKRERSEQFF.